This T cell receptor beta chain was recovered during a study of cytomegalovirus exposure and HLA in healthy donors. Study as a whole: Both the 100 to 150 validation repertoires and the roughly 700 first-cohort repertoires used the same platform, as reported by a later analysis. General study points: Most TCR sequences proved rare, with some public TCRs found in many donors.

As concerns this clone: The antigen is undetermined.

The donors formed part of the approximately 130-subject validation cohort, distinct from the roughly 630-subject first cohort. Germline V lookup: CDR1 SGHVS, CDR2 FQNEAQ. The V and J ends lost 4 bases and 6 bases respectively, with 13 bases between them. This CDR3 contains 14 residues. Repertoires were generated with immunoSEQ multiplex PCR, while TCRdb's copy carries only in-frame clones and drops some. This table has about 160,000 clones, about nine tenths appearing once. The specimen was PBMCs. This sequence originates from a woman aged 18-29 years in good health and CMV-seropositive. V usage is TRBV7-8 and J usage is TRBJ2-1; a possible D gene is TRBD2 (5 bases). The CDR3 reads CASSSPMGSNEQFF. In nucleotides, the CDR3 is TGTGCCAGCAGCTCCCCGATGGGGAGCAATGAGCAGTTCTTC.